Following are 28 T cell receptor beta chains from one sample sequenced in a study of cytomegalovirus exposure and HLA in healthy donors. The study ran its PCR with 60 Vbeta and 13 Jbeta primers. Libraries were prepared by immunoSEQ multiplex PCR; TCRdb keeps only in-frame clonotypes and omits some of them. The sample consists of about 190,000 clones, 65% to 75% of them appearing once. The specimen sequenced was PBMCs. Receptors were obtained from a man under 40 in good health and CMV-seropositive.

The chain is built from TRBV7-2 and TRBJ2-2, with TRBD1 identical over 10 bases. CDR3 length: 13 residues. Germline assignment: CDR1 SGHTA and CDR2 FQGNSA. Losses at the gene ends were 8 bases for V and 5 bases for J; bases not matched to a gene: 2. This CDR3 is CASGQGGTGELFF. The CDR3 nucleotides are TGTGCCAGCGGACAGGGGGGTACCGGGGAGCTGTTTTTT.

This clone was counted a single time. Written as DNA, the CDR3 is TGTGCCAGCTCACCGGGCGAAAATGAAAAACTGTTTTTT. It specifies CASSPGENEKLFF. The chain couples TRBV18 to TRBJ1-4; unclear D gene. Germline V lookup: CDR1 KGHSH, CDR2 LQKENI. The V end was cut by 3 bases, the J end by 5 bases, with 7 bases between. CDR3 size: 13 residues.

V usage is TRBV5-4 and J usage is TRBJ1-6; D is perhaps TRBD1 (6 bases). The V end lost 0 bases, the J end lost 9 bases, and 16 bases lay between the germline ends. CDR3 length: 16 residues. Germline V gene sequence: CDR1 SGHNT, CDR2 YYREEE (reference sequence). Written as DNA, the CDR3 is TGTGCCAGCAGCTTGGGGGGGCCAGGGTCGCGTTCACCCCTCCACTTT. This codes for CASSLGGPGSRSPLHF.

The J gene is TRBJ2-7, the V gene TRBV7-9, with 7 positions matching TRBD1. This CDR3 contains 12 residues. Germline loops: CDR1 SEHNR, CDR2 FQNEAQ (reference sequence). The J segment lost 2 bases and the V segment lost 8 bases, leaving 3 bases of the junction unmatched. Here the CDR3 reads CASRDSPYEQYF. CDR3 in DNA: TGTGCCAGCCGGGACAGCCCCTACGAGCAGTACTTC.

The chain links TRBV7-2 to TRBJ2-5, with 9 bases lining up with TRBD2. J lost 3 bases, V lost 5 bases, and 4 bases had no gene match. This CDR3 has 14 residues. Germline V gives CDR1 SGHTA, CDR2 FQGNSA. The CDR3 region has the DNA TGTGCCAGCAGCCTTAGCGGGGGCAAAGAGACCCAGTACTTC. Its protein product is CASSLSGGKETQYF. Filled out from reference TRBV7-2 and TRBJ2-5, the complete variable domain reads GAGVSQSPSNKVTEKGKDVELRCDPISGHTALYWYRQSLGQGLEFLIYFQGNSAPDKSGLPSDRFSAERTGGSVSTLTIQRTQQEDSAVYLCASSLSGGKETQYFGPGTRLLVL.

V gene TRBV2 combines with J gene TRBJ2-5, with a weak D call TRBD2 (6 bases). CDR3 length: 14 amino acids. Germline-derived CDR1 and CDR2 are SNHLY and FYNNEI. The V gene lost 7 bases and the J gene lost 5 bases, with 17 bases spanning the gap. CDR3 region: CASTPRAGIETQYF. Here the CDR3 DNA reads TGTGCCAGCACTCCAAGAGCGGGTATTGAGACCCAGTACTTC.

The rearrangement uses TRBV11-2 and TRBJ2-3, with D perhaps TRBD2 (6 bases). The germline V gene has CDR1 SGHAT and CDR2 FQNNGV. The V end was cut by 1 base, the J end by 6 bases, with 11 bases between. This CDR3 comprises 14 residues. This chain's CDR3 is CASSLGLATDTQYF. CDR3 nucleotide sequence: TGTGCCAGCAGCTTAGGGCTAGCGACTGATACGCAGTATTTT.

The chain couples TRBV7-2 to TRBJ2-7; TRBD1 aligns across 9 bases. The CDR3 loop spans 15 amino acids. With 5 bases clipped from V and 4 bases from J, the junction kept 9 bases outside the gene matches. CDR1 SGHTA and CDR2 FQGNSA come from the germline V gene. CDR3 amino acids: CASSPAPGQGYEQYF. The DNA for the CDR3 is TGTGCCAGCAGCCCCGCCCCGGGACAGGGTTACGAGCAGTACTTC.

The J gene is TRBJ2-4, the V gene TRBV7-3; weak D call: TRBD1 (7 bases). From germline, CDR1 is SGHTA and CDR2 FQGTGA. V lost 3 bases and J 8 bases, leaving 20 bases between the germline ends. This CDR3 is built from 16 residues. As DNA, the CDR3 is TGTGCCAGCAGCTTGGGACAGTGGCCCTTAGCGGACATTCAGTACTTC. This gives the protein CASSLGQWPLADIQYF.

This clone was counted a single time. The rearrangement uses TRBV4-1 and TRBJ2-7; TRBD2 matches at 10 bases. J lost 3 bases, V lost 1 base, and 3 bases had no gene match. Germline CDR1 is MGHRA and CDR2 is YSYEKL. The CDR3 runs to 15 residues. The CDR3 is CASSQGLAGDYEQYF. The CDR3 region has the DNA TGCGCCAGCAGCCAAGGTCTAGCGGGAGACTACGAGCAGTACTTC.

This chain connects TRBV6-1 to TRBJ1-1, with 8 positions matching TRBD1. The V and J ends lost 7 bases and 0 bases, in that order; junction bases with no gene match: 7. The germline V gene has CDR1 MNHNS and CDR2 SASEGT. The CDR3 contains 15 residues. CDR3 region: CASIEQGGLNTEAFF. CDR3 DNA: TGTGCCAGCATAGAACAGGGGGGGCTGAACACTGAAGCTTTCTTT.

This chain uses TRBV7-9 with TRBJ2-7, with 13 bases identical to TRBD2. The CDR3 extends over 16 amino acids. Germline V gene data show CDR1 as SEHNR and CDR2 as FQNEAQ (reference sequence). The V segment lost 5 bases and the J segment 4 bases; nucleotides outside the gene matches: 8. The CDR3 reads CASSPPRLAGGYEQYF. CDR3 nucleotide sequence: TGTGCCAGCAGCCCCCCCCGACTAGCGGGAGGATACGAGCAGTACTTC. Combining the CDR3 with reference TRBV7-9 and TRBJ2-7 gives the whole variable domain DTGVSQNPRHKITKRGQNVTFRCDPISEHNRLYWYRQTLGQGPEFLTYFQNEAQLEKSRLLSDRFSAERPKGSFSTLEIQRTEQGDSAMYLCASSPPRLAGGYEQYFGPGTRLTVT.

This clone was seen once. The rearrangement links TRBV7-2 to TRBJ1-2; the D is unclear. Germline V gene sequence: CDR1 SGHTA, CDR2 FQGNSA. This CDR3 region has 14 residues. The germline V and J ends were trimmed by 1 base and 4 bases, with 10 bases remaining between them. CDR3 sequence reads: CASSLERQSYGYTF. For the CDR3, the DNA is TGTGCCAGCAGCTTAGAGCGGCAGAGCTATGGCTACACCTTC.

CDR3 DNA: TGCGCCAGCAGCTTAAACCCGGGACAGGGGTATGAGCAGTTCTTC. Amino acids: CASSLNPGQGYEQFF. The chain recombines TRBV5-1 with TRBJ2-1; 10 nucleotides match TRBD1. This CDR3 spans 15 amino acids. The germline V gene encodes CDR1 SGHRS and CDR2 YFSETQ. With 2 bases clipped from V and 8 bases from J, the junction kept 7 bases outside the gene matches.

The V and J genes are TRBV4-2 and TRBJ1-1; 9 nucleotides line up with TRBD1. This CDR3 contains 15 residues. The V gene end was trimmed by 3 bases and the J gene end by 4 bases; junction bases not matched to a gene: 6. Germline V CDR1 and CDR2: LGHNA, YNFKEQ. The CDR3 loop is CASSQADRGGTEAFF. For the CDR3, the DNA is TGTGCCAGCAGCCAGGCGGACAGGGGAGGCACTGAAGCTTTCTTT.

This clone was picked up a small number of times. V gene TRBV28 combines with J gene TRBJ2-1; 13 positions agree with TRBD2. Germline V gives CDR1 MDHEN, CDR2 SYDVKM. J was trimmed by 7 bases and V by 5 bases; bases with no gene match: 14. CDR3 size: 18 residues. The CDR3 loop is CASSEGLAGPILVNEQFF. The CDR3 DNA is TGTGCCAGCAGTGAGGGACTAGCGGGACCGATCCTTGTTAATGAGCAGTTCTTC.

About this clone: At the DNA level, this CDR3 is encoded by other sequences in the same sample as well. The J gene is TRBJ2-7, the V gene TRBV5-1, with 7 bases identical to TRBD1. The CDR3 covers 13 residues. Germline CDR1 SGHRS, CDR2 YFSETQ. V lost 4 bases and J lost 3; bases outside the gene matches: 4. In DNA form, the CDR3 reads TGCGCCAGCAGCAGGGACAGCCTCTACGAGCAGTACTTC. It translates to CASSRDSLYEQYF.

The V gene is TRBV27, the J gene TRBJ2-3; a possible D gene is TRBD2 (5 bases). Trimming took 5 bases from V and 6 from J, leaving 21 bases between them. Germline assignment: CDR1 MNHEY and CDR2 SMNVEV (reference sequence). The CDR3 runs to 16 residues. The CDR3 sequence: CASSLSLGASRDTQYF. In DNA, the CDR3 is TGTGCCAGCAGTCTCTCCCTGGGAGCGTCTCGGGATACGCAGTATTTT.

J is TRBJ2-2 and V is TRBV19; TRBD1 aligns across 8 bases. Germline V CDR1 and CDR2: LNHDA, SQIVND (reference sequence). The CDR3 extends over 14 amino acids. V trimming: 7 bases; J trimming: 5 bases; junction bases outside the gene matches: 6. CDR3 loop: CASNRRGRTGELFF. DNA of the CDR3: TGTGCCAGTAACCGCAGGGGGCGAACCGGGGAGCTGTTTTTT.

This chain joins TRBV15 and TRBJ2-5; 13 bases are shared with TRBD2. J gave up 4 bases and V 5 bases, and 7 bases lay outside the gene matches. This CDR3 contains 16 residues. Germline CDR1 LNHNV, CDR2 YYDKDF (reference sequence). CDR3 sequence reads: CATSGGGLAGRETQYF. As DNA, the CDR3 is TGTGCCACCAGCGGGGGGGGACTAGCGGGACGAGAGACCCAGTACTTC.

This clone showed up just once. The V and J genes are TRBV7-9 and TRBJ1-1; a possible D gene is TRBD1 (5 bases). The CDR3 covers 15 residues. V was shortened by 0 bases and J by 4 bases, with 12 bases between the two germline ends. Germline V CDR1 and CDR2: SEHNR, FQNEAQ (reference sequence). This CDR3 is CASSLAPGGGTEAFF. For the CDR3, the DNA is TGTGCCAGCAGCTTAGCGCCGGGGGGGGGCACTGAAGCTTTCTTT.

The chain uses TRBV4-3 and TRBJ1-5, with 8 bases identical to TRBD1. Germline V gene data show CDR1 as LGHNA and CDR2 as YSLEER. The CDR3 consists of 15 residues. Trimming cost V 3 bases and J 7 bases; bases outside gene matches: 8. The CDR3 DNA follows: TGCGCCAGCAGCCAGGACAGGGCCGAATGGCAGCCCCAGCATTTT. Its translation: CASSQDRAEWQPQHF.

With respect to this clone: Other DNA variants within this sample encode the same CDR3. The CDR3 reads CASSVGSVQETQYF. The CDR3 DNA follows: TGTGCCAGCAGCGTAGGGAGCGTCCAAGAGACCCAGTACTTC. The V gene is TRBV9, the J gene TRBJ2-5; the D is unclear. This CDR3 contains 14 residues. Germline loops: CDR1 SGDLS, CDR2 YYNGEE. The V end lost 0 bases, the J end lost 1 base, and 7 bases lay between the germline ends.

The table lists this clone with a few counts. The J gene is TRBJ1-2, the V gene TRBV11-2, with D unresolved. V was trimmed by 2 bases and J by 2 bases, leaving 9 bases between them. The germline V gene has CDR1 SGHAT and CDR2 FQNNGV. The CDR3 spans 14 residues. The CDR3 loop reads CASSLRGSNYGYTF. The CDR3 nucleotides read TGTGCCAGCAGCTTACGGGGATCAAACTATGGCTACACCTTC.

This clone has only one observation. The chain uses TRBV7-8 and TRBJ2-7; 10 nucleotides agree with TRBD1. Germline V gene data show CDR1 as SGHVS and CDR2 as FQNEAQ. J lost 3 bases, V lost 5 bases, and 4 bases had no gene match. This CDR3 is 14 amino acids long. The CDR3 region is CASSPWTGGYEQYF. The CDR3, as DNA: TGTGCCAGCAGCCCGTGGACAGGGGGCTACGAGCAGTACTTC.

The rearrangement links TRBV4-2 to TRBJ1-1; a possible D gene is TRBD1 (5 bases). The length of the CDR3 is 17 residues. CDR1 is LGHNA and CDR2 is YNFKEQ in the germline V gene. V was trimmed by 0 bases and J by 0 bases, leaving 14 bases between them. CDR3 residues: CASSQDPLGALNTEAFF. Written as DNA, the CDR3 is TGTGCCAGCAGCCAAGATCCGCTTGGGGCTCTGAACACTGAAGCTTTCTTT.

J is TRBJ2-3 and V is TRBV4-1; maybe TRBD1 (5 bases). The V gene's germline CDR1 is MGHRA and CDR2 YSYEKL. V was clipped by 8 bases and J by 4 bases, with 16 bases between them. The CDR3 contains 14 residues. The CDR3 protein is CASGRQQGADTQYF. CDR3 sequence (DNA): TGCGCCAGCGGCCGCCAGCAAGGGGCAGATACGCAGTATTTT.

This clone was detected once. The chain links TRBV11-3 to TRBJ2-3; 7 positions agree with TRBD2. The germline V gene encodes CDR1 SGHNT and CDR2 YENEEA. CDR3 length equals 18 residues. J lost 6 bases, V lost 5 bases, and 20 bases had no gene match. CDR3 amino acids: CASSAGVRAGISLDTQYF. The DNA for the CDR3 is TGTGCCAGCAGCGCAGGTGTTAGAGCGGGGATCTCGTTGGATACGCAGTATTTT.